One and the same sample provided the 15 T cell receptor beta chains below, sequenced in a study of blood T cell repertoires in COVID-19. Here immunoSEQ multiplex PCR was the method, and the copy in TCRdb shows in-frame clones only, minus some. Of around 97,000 clones detected, approximately 88% appear once; the ten largest clones hold 3% to 4.5%. Input material: peripheral blood. The receptors originated from a woman aged 55-70 years with acute or convalescent COVID-19.

This clone was observed a single time. The rearrangement links TRBV5-1 to TRBJ1-2; 12 bases are shared with TRBD1. CDR1 SGHRS and CDR2 YFSETQ come from the germline V gene. The length of the CDR3 is 15 residues. Trimming at V came to 4 bases and at J to 7 bases, leaving 8 bases not matched to a gene. The CDR3 here is CASSIPGQGATGYTF. CDR3 DNA sequence: TGCGCCAGCAGCATACCGGGACAGGGGGCGACTGGCTACACCTTC. Full variable domain (rest looked up from reference TRBV5-1 and TRBJ1-2): KAGVTQTPRYLIKTRGQQVTLSCSPISGHRSVSWYQQTPGQGLQFLFEYFSETQRNKGNFPGRFSGRQFSNSRSEMNVSTLELGDSALYLCASSIPGQGATGYTFGSGTRLTVV.

Here the CDR3 DNA reads TGTGCCTGGAGCGCCCGGGGGGACACTGAAGCTTTCTTT. It translates to CAWSARGDTEAFF. The chain is built from TRBV30 and TRBJ1-1; D may be TRBD1 (5 bases). Looked up from germline, CDR1 is GTSNPN and CDR2 is SVGIG (reference sequence). Trimming cost V 3 bases and J 3 bases, with 11 bases left between them. The CDR3 contains 13 residues. The full variable domain, with the rest looked up from reference TRBV30 and TRBJ1-1, is SQTIHQWPATLVQPVGSPLSLECTVEGTSNPNLYWYRQAAGRGLQLLFYSVGIGQISSEVPQNLSASRPQDRQFILSSKKLLLSDSGFYLCAWSARGDTEAFFGQGTRLTVV.

The J gene is TRBJ2-2, the V gene TRBV15, with D perhaps TRBD2 (6 bases). The CDR3 extends over 14 amino acids. Germline V gene sequence: CDR1 LNHNV, CDR2 YYDKDF (reference sequence). Deletions cut 5 bases from V and 7 bases from J, with 14 bases between. The CDR3 bases are TGTGCCACCAGCGCCCTCGGGACTTTCGGGGAGCTGTTTTTT. This gives the protein CATSALGTFGELFF.

The V gene is TRBV11-2, the J gene TRBJ1-5; D gene ambiguous. Germline V gives CDR1 SGHAT, CDR2 FQNNGV. The length of the CDR3 is 15 residues. Trimming removed 1 base from V and 1 base from J, with 8 bases in between. CDR3: CASSLVGGSNQPQHF. Here the CDR3 DNA reads TGTGCCAGCAGCTTAGTGGGAGGGAGCAATCAGCCCCAGCATTTT.

This rearrangement joins TRBV28 to TRBJ2-6, with D perhaps TRBD2 (6 bases). CDR1 MDHEN and CDR2 SYDVKM come from the germline V gene. The CDR3 is 15 amino acids. Trimming removed 6 bases at V and 0 bases at J, with 9 bases between. CDR3 nucleotide sequence: TGTGCCAGCAGCTTGGAGGGCTCTGGGGCCAACGTCCTGACTTTC. This gives the protein CASSLEGSGANVLTF.

This rearrangement joins TRBV28 to TRBJ2-7, with 10 nucleotides matching TRBD1. J lost 2 bases, V lost 6 bases, and 7 bases had no gene match. Germline V gives CDR1 MDHEN, CDR2 SYDVKM. CDR3 size: 15 residues. CDR3 residues: CASRLEGQGAYEQYF. CDR3 in DNA: TGTGCCAGCAGATTAGAAGGACAGGGGGCCTACGAGCAGTACTTC.

The chain is built from TRBV30 and TRBJ1-1; TRBD1 might be the D (6 bases). Per germline, CDR1 GTSNPN and CDR2 SVGIG (reference sequence). The CDR3 is 14 residues long. The CDR3 here is CAMQQGLTNTEAFF. The CDR3 DNA reads as TGTGCTATGCAACAGGGCTTGACGAACACTGAAGCTTTCTTT. Variable domain in full (rest from reference TRBV30 and TRBJ1-1): SQTIHQWPATLVQPVGSPLSLECTVEGTSNPNLYWYRQAAGRGLQLLFYSVGIGQISSEVPQNLSASRPQDRQFILSSKKLLLSDSGFYLCAMQQGLTNTEAFFGQGTRLTVV.

This sequence joins TRBV28 and TRBJ1-1; D unclear. Trimming shortened V by 2 bases and J by 3 bases, and 13 bases separated the two germline ends. CDR1 and CDR2 from the germline V gene are MDHEN and SYDVKM. The CDR3 runs 15 residues. The CDR3 spells CASSLNPGLDTEAFF. CDR3 DNA: TGTGCCAGCAGTTTAAACCCGGGTCTAGACACTGAAGCTTTCTTT.

V and J are TRBV3-1 (or the pseudogene TRBV3-2) and TRBJ2-7, with 10 positions matching TRBD2. J lost 7 bases, V lost 4 bases, and 7 bases had no gene match. The V gene's germline CDR1 is LGHDT and CDR2 YNNKEL (reference sequence). This CDR3 contains 14 residues. CDR3 in DNA: TGTGCCAGCAGCCCCAGCGGGAGGGCCGGTGAGCAGTACTTC. Its protein product is CASSPSGRAGEQYF.

V usage is TRBV5-1 and J usage is TRBJ1-1; D may be TRBD1 (5 bases). Germline CDR1 is SGHRS and CDR2 is YFSETQ. The CDR3 is made up of 14 amino acids. The V gene lost 2 bases and the J gene lost 4 bases, with 12 bases spanning the gap. The CDR3: CASSFGQGSTEAFF. The CDR3 nucleotides are TGCGCCAGCAGCTTCGGTCAGGGTAGCACTGAAGCTTTCTTT.

This clone has a handful of counts. The V call is TRBV5-1, the J call TRBJ1-4, with D perhaps matching TRBD1 (6 bases). Germline CDR1 is SGHRS and CDR2 is YFSETQ. Trimming pared 4 bases from V and 5 bases from J, leaving 12 bases between. CDR3 size: 14 residues. The CDR3 DNA reads as TGCGCCAGCAGCCCGGGACACGGGAATGAAAAACTGTTTTTT. It is translated as CASSPGHGNEKLFF.

The chain recombines TRBV10-3 with TRBJ1-5, with 7 bases identical to TRBD1. The CDR3 contains 15 residues. V shed 4 bases, J shed 7 bases, and the junction held 10 bases outside the gene matches. Germline lookup yields CDR1 ENHRY and CDR2 SYGVKD. The CDR3 is CAISVTGDGGQPQHF. Written as DNA, the CDR3 is TGTGCCATCAGTGTTACAGGGGACGGGGGACAGCCCCAGCATTTT.

The rearrangement links TRBV9 to TRBJ1-5; D gene uncertain. The CDR3 has 13 amino acids. Germline-derived CDR1 and CDR2 are SGDLS and YYNGEE. Trimming stripped 0 bases from V and 6 bases from J, with 7 bases between. The CDR3 reads CASSVGAAQPQHF. The CDR3 region has the DNA TGTGCCAGCAGCGTAGGGGCCGCTCAGCCCCAGCATTTT. The entire variable domain, with the rest obtained from reference TRBV9 and TRBJ1-5, is as follows: DSGVTQTPKHLITATGQRVTLRCSPRSGDLSVYWYQQSLDQGLQFLIQYYNGEERAKGNILERFSAQQFPDLHSELNLSSLELGDSALYFCASSVGAAQPQHFGDGTRLSIL.

This chain joins TRBV7-2 and TRBJ2-7, with 12 bases aligning to TRBD2. Germline values: CDR1 SGHTA, CDR2 FQGNSA. The length of the CDR3 is 15 residues. Unmatched junction bases numbered 6, after V lost 5 bases and J lost 4 bases. CDR3 bases: TGTGCCAGCAGCCCTGGACTAGCGGGATTTTACGAGCAGTACTTC. As protein: CASSPGLAGFYEQYF.

This clone came up once. The chain has TRBV9 and TRBJ2-1; 8 bases line up with TRBD2. V lost 4 bases and J lost 3; bases outside the gene matches: 21. CDR3 length: 20 amino acids. CDR1 and CDR2 (germline): SGDLS, YYNGEE. CDR3 loop: CASSSSRTSTSEGGYNEQFF. The DNA for the CDR3 is TGTGCCAGCAGCTCCTCCCGGACTAGCACCTCTGAAGGCGGCTACAATGAGCAGTTCTTC.